This T cell receptor (beta chain) is drawn from a study of T cells in localized non-small cell lung cancer. Study-wide points: Uninvolved adjacent lung showed the highest T cell clonality, exceeding tumor. It remains possible that heterogeneity exists, since only one tumor region was sequenced. Among blood samples, higher T cell density accompanied longer overall survival. Of the top 100 tumor clones, median roughly 53 were in adjacent lung, about 26 among its top 100.

The protocol was immunoSEQ multiplex PCR, while the TCRdb copy is restricted to in-frame clones and leaves out a portion. The sample records about 70,000 clones, around 84% being singletons. This clone turned up a few times. Its cognate antigen is unknown. Unmatched junction bases numbered 6, after V lost 6 bases and J lost 0 bases. CDR3 length: 16 residues. The V gene's germline CDR1 is LNHDA and CDR2 SQIVND (reference sequence). This chain connects TRBV19 to TRBJ2-4; 9 positions match TRBD1. The source material was peripheral blood, sampled before any cancer treatment. This clonotype was obtained from a female donor of 60 years or more with stage I lung adenocarcinoma. CDR3 residues: CASRPGTGLAKNIQYF. CDR3 DNA: TGTGCCAGTAGACCCGGGACAGGGCTAGCCAAAAACATTCAGTACTTC.